Each of the 26 T cell receptor beta chains below was sequenced from the same sample in a study of blood T cells in healthy people across ages. Combining a sample-barcoded 5' primer with a J-beta primer mix, a second PCR ran for about 6 to 11 cycles. TCRdb analysed the 5' RACE reads with MiXCR anew, one entry per CDR3 protein. This table holds 500,000 to 650,000 distinct CDR3 sequences, about 27% found once. These data were also filed under a second study, of T cells of mothers and their children.

The material sequenced was blood. The receptors stem from a boy between 2 and 10 years old in good health.

This rearrangement joins TRBV5-6 to TRBJ2-7; 9 bases line up with TRBD1. This CDR3 contains 14 residues. The junction had 6 bases not matched to a gene; V was cut back by 3 bases and J by 5 bases. Germline V gene lookup returns CDR1 SGHDT and CDR2 YYEEEE. Here the CDR3 reads CASSYYRGRDEQYF. The CDR3 nucleotides read TGTGCCAGCAGCTATTACAGGGGGCGCGACGAGCAGTACTTC.

This clonotype appeared once. The chain links TRBV12-1 to TRBJ1-2; no DNA check was done on the table's D call, TRBD1. TRBV12-1 represents a pseudogene. The CDR3 is 14 residues long. CDR3 DNA sequence: TGTGCCAGCAGCTTTCAGGGAACTAACTATGGCTACACCTTC. Its translation: CASSFQGTNYGYTF.

The V call is TRBV3-1, the J call TRBJ2-5; 8 nucleotides match TRBD2. The CDR3 contains 15 residues. The junction had 8 bases not matched to a gene; V was cut back by 4 bases and J by 4 bases. The germline V gene encodes CDR1 LGHDT and CDR2 YNNKEL (reference sequence). The CDR3 here is CASSPLLAALETQYF. CDR3 in DNA: TGTGCCAGCAGCCCCCTACTAGCGGCCCTAGAGACCCAGTACTTC.

The CDR3 sequence: CASSWDSPRSYEQYF. As DNA, the CDR3 is TGTGCCAGCAGCTGGGACAGTCCTCGCTCCTACGAGCAGTACTTC. The V and J genes are TRBV11-2 and TRBJ2-7; 7 bases line up with TRBD1. Germline V gene lookup returns CDR1 SGHAT and CDR2 FQNNGV. V lost 4 bases and J lost 0; bases outside the gene matches: 6. The CDR3 covers 15 residues.

This chain's CDR3 is CASSLVPGQKNIQYF. Here the CDR3 DNA reads TGTGCCAGCAGCTTAGTTCCGGGCCAGAAAAACATTCAGTACTTC. V usage is TRBV7-9 and J usage is TRBJ2-4, with no clear D. V was trimmed by 1 base and J by 4 bases, leaving 11 bases between them. The CDR3 totals 15 residues. Germline-derived CDR1 and CDR2 are SEHNR and FQNEAQ (reference sequence).

This clonotype was observed a handful of times. The junction and the germline gene differ at one end; a read error may be behind it. V and J are TRBV12-3 or TRBV12-4 and TRBJ2-5; TRBD2 might be the D (6 bases). With the DNA end fitting TRBJ2-7 better, the J assignment may be wrong. The CDR3 is 16 amino acids. The CDR3 region is CTSTPLGGTDPLEQYF. The CDR3 DNA is TGTACCAGCACCCCCCTCGGCGGGACGGACCCCCTCGAGCAGTACTTC.

This clonotype came up a few times. V and J are TRBV30 and TRBJ1-1; D not certain. Trimming left V 4 bases short and J 4 bases short, with 10 bases between. From germline, CDR1 is GTSNPN and CDR2 SVGIG (reference sequence). This CDR3 is built from 12 residues. CDR3 residues: CAWTLGGTEAFF. The CDR3 region has the DNA TGTGCCTGGACCCTAGGCGGCACTGAAGCTTTCTTT.

The chain uses TRBV12-3 or TRBV12-4 and TRBJ1-5, with 8 bases matching TRBD1. The J segment lost 4 bases and the V segment lost 6 bases, leaving 8 bases of the junction unmatched. There are 15 residues in the CDR3. The CDR3 bases are TGTGCCAGCAGCCCCGACAGGGGATGGAATCAGCCCCAGCATTTT. It yields the protein CASSPDRGWNQPQHF.

The V and J genes are TRBV11-2 and TRBJ1-6; 8 bases are shared with TRBD1. This CDR3 contains 14 residues. Trimming removed 4 bases from V and 10 bases from J; junction bases left unmatched: 6. Germline CDR1 is SGHAT and CDR2 is FQNNGV. CDR3: CASSSSGGSSPLHF. CDR3 in DNA: TGTGCCAGCAGCTCTTCAGGGGGCAGCTCACCCCTCCACTTT.

The chain carries TRBV3-1 and TRBJ2-4; D may be TRBD1 (6 bases). This CDR3 comprises 14 residues. Germline values: CDR1 LGHDT, CDR2 YNNKEL (reference sequence). V was cut by 2 bases and J by 2 bases, with 7 bases left in between. The CDR3 protein is CASSQRGTKNIQYF. CDR3 DNA sequence: TGTGCCAGCAGCCAAAGGGGGACCAAAAACATTCAGTACTTC.

The chain links TRBV9 to TRBJ2-3; 9 bases fit TRBD2. V dropped 0 bases and J dropped 3; count of bases not matched to a gene: 5. Germline V lookup: CDR1 SGDLS, CDR2 YYNGEE. The CDR3 totals 16 residues. CDR3 protein: CASSVGGAGGTDTQYF. DNA for the CDR3: TGTGCCAGCAGCGTAGGTGGAGCGGGAGGTACAGATACGCAGTATTTT.

CDR3 protein: CSARDLRRNTEAFF. As DNA, the CDR3 is TGCAGTGCTAGAGATTTGCGGAGGAACACTGAAGCTTTCTTT. The chain is built from TRBV20-1 and TRBJ1-1; D is uncertain. Per germline, CDR1 DFQATT and CDR2 SNEGSKA (reference sequence). This CDR3 has 14 residues. The V and J ends lost 0 bases and 1 base respectively, with 9 bases between them.

The V call is TRBV12-3 or TRBV12-4, the J call TRBJ1-5, with D tentatively TRBD1 (6 bases). The length of the CDR3 is 14 residues. V lost 5 bases to trimming and J lost 2 bases, with 10 bases between them. The CDR3 DNA is TGTGCCAGCAGTACAGGGTCCGGCAATCAGCCCCAGCATTTT. Its translation: CASSTGSGNQPQHF.

This clonotype has just a few counts. The J gene is TRBJ2-5, the V gene TRBV6-5, with D perhaps matching TRBD2 (6 bases). The J call may be in error: the DNA end matches TRBJ2-7 better. Looked up from germline, CDR1 is MNHEY and CDR2 is SVGAGI. The CDR3 consists of 13 residues. CDR3 bases: TGTGCCAGCAGCCGGGACTCCATATACGAGCAGTACTTC. Translation: CASSRDSIYEQYF.

The chain couples TRBV6-5 to TRBJ2-5, with 8 bases matching TRBD1. The germline CDR1 and CDR2 sequences are MNHEY and SVGAGI. CDR3 length equals 15 residues. J was trimmed by 5 bases and V by 8 bases; bases with no gene match: 13. The CDR3 nucleotides read TGTGCCAGCCCTACGGCGGAGACAGGGGAGGAGACCCAGTACTTC. This gives the protein CASPTAETGEETQYF.

This clonotype appeared a few times. This chain joins TRBV7-9 and TRBJ2-1, with 12 bases matching TRBD2. In germline, CDR1 is SEHNR, CDR2 FQNEAQ (reference sequence). V gave up 5 bases and J gave up 10 bases; unmatched junction bases: 12. The CDR3 spans 16 residues. CDR3 protein: CASSLRLAGDPGEQFF. Written as DNA, the CDR3 is TGTGCCAGCAGCCTTCGACTAGCGGGGGACCCAGGGGAGCAGTTCTTC.

In this sample, this clonotype turned up a few times. The V call is TRBV2, the J call TRBJ2-5; TRBD2 is a possible D gene (6 bases). There are 15 residues in the CDR3. Germline assignment: CDR1 SNHLY and CDR2 FYNNEI. V lost 6 bases to trimming and J lost 2 bases, with 16 bases between them. The CDR3 here is CASRAFTGTQETQYF. The CDR3 DNA reads TGTGCCAGCAGGGCTTTCACCGGGACTCAAGAGACCCAGTACTTC.

V is TRBV5-1 and J is TRBJ1-6; D possibly corresponds to TRBD1 (6 bases). The CDR3 is made up of 14 amino acids. Trimming left V 0 bases short and J 7 bases short, with 8 bases between. From germline, CDR1 is SGHRS and CDR2 YFSETQ. This CDR3 is CASSLDGQNSPLHF. CDR3 DNA: TGCGCCAGCAGCTTGGATGGACAGAATTCACCCCTCCACTTT. The variable domain in full, completed from reference TRBV5-1 and TRBJ1-6, reads KAGVTQTPRYLIKTRGQQVTLSCSPISGHRSVSWYQQTPGQGLQFLFEYFSETQRNKGNFPGRFSGRQFSNSRSEMNVSTLELGDSALYLCASSLDGQNSPLHFGNGTRLTVT.

This sequence joins TRBV20-1 and TRBJ1-1, with D hard to call. The CDR3 runs to 14 residues. Germline CDR1 DFQATT, CDR2 SNEGSKA (reference sequence). Trimming left V 5 bases short and J 5 bases short, with 18 bases between. CDR3 sequence (DNA): TGCAGTGCTCGGTCGGGTAGGGCGGTGACTGAAGCTTTCTTT. This translates into CSARSGRAVTEAFF.

This clonotype was counted a few times. The V call is TRBV5-1, the J call TRBJ2-1; TRBD2 matches at 10 bases. The CDR3 runs 18 residues. The germline gives CDR1 SGHRS, CDR2 YFSETQ. The V segment lost 1 base and the J segment 6 bases; nucleotides outside the gene matches: 13. As DNA, the CDR3 is TGCGCCAGCAGCTTGACTAGCGGGGCTAAGAGCCCTCCCAATGAGCAGTTCTTC. The encoded protein is CASSLTSGAKSPPNEQFF.

The chain joins TRBV4-3 to TRBJ2-1; D is undetermined. The germline gives CDR1 LGHNA, CDR2 YSLEER. The CDR3 spans 12 residues. V shed 3 bases and J shed 6 bases, with 6 bases lying between them. The CDR3 reads CASSHSSNEQFF. CDR3 DNA: TGCGCCAGCAGCCACTCTAGCAATGAGCAGTTCTTC.

This clonotype was observed a handful of times. The chain links TRBV7-9 to TRBJ1-1; maybe TRBD1 (5 bases). Trimming took 2 bases from V and 5 from J, leaving 21 bases between them. The CDR3 runs 17 residues. Per the germline V gene, CDR1 is SEHNR and CDR2 is FQNEAQ (reference sequence). The chain's CDR3 is CASSLRWGNDGGTEAFF. Written as DNA, the CDR3 is TGTGCCAGCAGCTTAAGGTGGGGGAATGACGGTGGGACTGAAGCTTTCTTT.

The V and J genes are TRBV12-5 and TRBJ1-4; D not certain. This CDR3 region has 17 residues. The germline V and J ends were trimmed by 3 bases and 0 bases, with 14 bases remaining between them. Germline lookup yields CDR1 LGHNT and CDR2 FRNRAP. CDR3 sequence: CASGFRATFATNEKLFF. CDR3 coding DNA: TGTGCTAGTGGTTTCCGGGCGACTTTTGCAACTAATGAAAAACTGTTTTTT. The full variable domain, completed using reference TRBV12-5 and TRBJ1-4, is DARVTQTPRHKVTEMGQEVTMRCQPILGHNTVFWYRQTMMQGLELLAYFRNRAPLDDSGMPKDRFSAEMPDATLATLKIQPSEPRDSAVYFCASGFRATFATNEKLFFGSGTQLSVL.

This clonotype has a handful of counts. This chain joins TRBV29-1 and TRBJ1-6, with D unclear. Trimming took 8 bases from V and 9 from J, leaving 14 bases between them. CDR1 and CDR2 (germline): SQVTM, ANQGSEA. This CDR3 spans 12 amino acids. In DNA form, the CDR3 reads TGCAGCCTTGCCACGGATGGTTCACCCCTCCACTTT. Protein product: CSLATDGSPLHF.

This clonotype appeared a few times. The CDR3 protein is CASSPAQGSQYF. In DNA form, the CDR3 reads TGTGCCAGCAGTCCGGCGCAGGGGAGCCAGTACTTC. This chain uses TRBV7-2 with TRBJ2-5, with D possibly being TRBD1 (6 bases). Trimming left V 6 bases short and J 10 bases short, with 15 bases between. Germline lookup yields CDR1 SGHTA and CDR2 FQGNSA. The CDR3 spans 12 residues.

This clonotype was recorded a few times. The V and J genes are TRBV6-2 or TRBV6-3 and TRBJ2-3; D is undetermined. This CDR3 spans 14 amino acids. V was cut by 8 bases and J by 6 bases, with 18 bases left in between. Germline V gene sequence: CDR1 MNHEY, CDR2 SVGEGT. CDR3 sequence: CASGDRRVGDTQYF. CDR3 sequence (DNA): TGTGCCAGCGGGGATCGCCGAGTTGGTGATACGCAGTATTTT.